This T cell receptor (beta chain) was documented in a study of beta chain features in type 1 diabetes. Regarding the study as a whole: cDNA sequencing could over-represent cells with high TCR expression.

In regard to this clone: Its cognate antigen is unknown.

The investigators reverse transcribed all of the isolated RNA, so they sequenced expressed TCRB transcripts. Clones were read by immunoSEQ multiplex PCR, and TCRdb kept only the in-frame ones, dropping some. The sample shows under 450,000 clones, around 14% of them seen only once. The CDR3 is 14 amino acids. Between the trimmed V and J ends, which lost 6 bases and 2 bases, there was a span of 16 bases. Germline values: CDR1 SQVTM, CDR2 ANQGSEA. Sequences were obtained from naive CD4+ T cells from blood. The chain recombines TRBV29-1 with TRBJ1-1, with D maybe TRBD1 (5 bases). The receptor comes from a young man in good health. CDR3 in amino acids: CSVGRGAGNTEAFF. The DNA for the CDR3 is TGCAGCGTGGGGAGAGGGGCCGGAAACACTGAAGCTTTCTTT.